This T cell receptor (beta chain) was captured by sequencing in a study of T cell changes during pregnancy in multiple sclerosis. In its sample, this clone was seen once. Trimming removed 4 bases from V and 4 bases from J; junction bases left unmatched: 10. The CDR3 loop spans 16 amino acids. Germline values: CDR1 MNHNY, CDR2 SVGAGI (reference sequence). Measured with immunoSEQ multiplex PCR; TCRdb has only the in-frame clones, and not every one. The table has under 100,000 clones, 94% seen once. Here the sequenced sample was peripheral blood, taken in the third trimester of pregnancy. The rearrangement joins TRBV6-6 to TRBJ1-1; 9 bases agree with TRBD1. This receptor was obtained from a female donor with multiple sclerosis, enrolled in a pregnancy study. This CDR3 is CASSLGQGSSFTEAFF. CDR3 coding DNA: TGTGCCAGCAGTTTGGGACAGGGATCCAGTTTCACTGAAGCTTTCTTT.